These 11 T cell receptor beta chains were all obtained from the same sample, sequenced in a study of blood T cells in healthy people across ages. Alongside a J-beta primer mix, a sample-barcoded 5' primer served in a second PCR lasting about 7 to 12 cycles. MiXCR, run by TCRdb on the 5' RACE reads, gives a single entry per CDR3 protein. The sample holds roughly 1,000,000 distinct CDR3 sequences, around 25% seen once. This same sample was also taken into another study, of T cells of mothers and their children.

Sequencing was carried out using blood. All receptors derive from a girl aged 2 to 9 in good health.

The rearrangement links TRBV20-1 to TRBJ2-3, with 10 bases lining up with TRBD1. Per the germline V gene, CDR1 is DFQATT and CDR2 is SNEGSKA (reference sequence). Losses at the gene ends were 3 bases for V and 0 bases for J; bases not matched to a gene: 18. The CDR3 is made up of 20 amino acids. CDR3 DNA sequence: TGCAGTGCTAGCTTTCTCAGAAGGGACAGGGGATCCTCTAGCACAGATACGCAGTATTTT. It yields the protein CSASFLRRDRGSSSTDTQYF.

CDR3 DNA sequence: TGTGCCAGCAGCTTAGCCTGGGGAACTAATGAAAAACTGTTTTTT. This encodes CASSLAWGTNEKLFF. The chain combines TRBV7-9 with TRBJ1-4; D unclear. This CDR3 is 15 amino acids long. V was trimmed by 0 bases and J by 1 base, leaving 6 bases between them. The germline V gene has CDR1 SEHNR and CDR2 FQNEAQ (reference sequence).

The gene calls are TRBV28 and TRBJ2-7, with D tentatively TRBD1 or TRBD2 (5 bases each). The CDR3 sequence is 15 residues long. CDR1 is MDHEN and CDR2 is SYDVKM in the germline V gene. V lost 7 bases to trimming and J lost 7 bases, with 23 bases between them. Here the CDR3 DNA reads TGTGCCAGCACCCACGGGACCTCTAAAGTTCGGGAGCAGTACTTC. This gives the protein CASTHGTSKVREQYF.

This clonotype has a handful of counts. The chain recombines TRBV12-3 or TRBV12-4 with TRBJ2-5; D unresolved. Trimming left V 8 bases short and J 3 bases short, with 7 bases between. CDR3 size: 11 residues. CDR3 region: CASRAKETQYF. The CDR3 region has the DNA TGTGCCAGCCGTGCGAAAGAGACCCAGTACTTC.

With respect to this clonotype: One end of the junction is discordant with germline, which a read error may explain. This sequence joins TRBV3-1 and TRBJ2-5, with D hard to call. The CDR3 totals 14 residues. Per the germline V gene, CDR1 is LGHDT and CDR2 is YNNKEL (reference sequence). CDR3 residues: CASSHAGSKETRYF. The CDR3 DNA reads as TGTGCCAGCAGCCATGCCGGGTCCAAAGAGACCCGGTACTTC.

The CDR3 loop is CASSPQGSSGANVLTF. In nucleotides, the CDR3 is TGTGCCAGCAGCCCTCAGGGAAGCTCTGGGGCCAACGTCCTGACTTTC. The chain uses TRBV21-1 and TRBJ2-6; the table assigns TRBD1, which was not confirmed against the DNA. TRBV21-1 has pseudogene status. This CDR3 has 16 amino acids.

This clonotype was counted a few times. This rearrangement joins TRBV29-1 to TRBJ2-1, with TRBD1 matching 11 bases. The length of the CDR3 is 14 residues. CDR1 and CDR2 from the germline V gene are SQVTM and ANQGSEA. The V segment lost 2 bases and the J segment 8 bases; nucleotides outside the gene matches: 5. This CDR3 reads CSVETGQGADEQFF. The DNA of the CDR3 is TGCAGCGTTGAAACAGGACAGGGGGCGGATGAGCAGTTCTTC.

This clonotype was counted only a few times. This chain uses TRBV4-2 with TRBJ2-3, with D perhaps matching TRBD1 (5 bases). The germline V gene encodes CDR1 LGHNA and CDR2 YNFKEQ. V was shortened by 7 bases and J by 3 bases, with 38 bases between the two germline ends. There are 22 residues in the CDR3. The CDR3 DNA sequence: TGTGCCAGCACGACAATCGGAAGCCAGGGTGGCGGTGAAGGGATAAGGACAGATACGCAGTATTTT. This encodes CASTTIGSQGGGEGIRTDTQYF.

V usage is TRBV9 and J usage is TRBJ2-1; possible D gene TRBD2, 6 bases. Looked up from germline, CDR1 is SGDLS and CDR2 is YYNGEE. V was trimmed by 3 bases and J by 9 bases, leaving 13 bases between them. The CDR3 covers 13 residues. This CDR3 is CASSATGESEQFF. CDR3 coding DNA: TGTGCCAGCAGCGCCACGGGGGAGAGTGAGCAGTTCTTC.

Written as DNA, the CDR3 is TGTGCCAGCAGTTTCTTTCTGGGGGATCTAAGCAATCAGCCCCAGCATTTT. Translating gives CASSFFLGDLSNQPQHF. The chain combines TRBV12-3 or TRBV12-4 with TRBJ1-5; TRBD1 might be the D (5 bases). This CDR3 comprises 17 residues. V was clipped by 3 bases and J by 1 base, with 16 bases between them.

The table lists this clonotype with a few counts. The chain recombines TRBV4-1 with TRBJ1-6; D gene unclear. Trimming removed 2 bases at V and 3 bases at J, with 8 bases between. Germline CDR1 reads MGHRA; CDR2 reads YSYEKL. This CDR3 has 15 residues. Here the CDR3 DNA reads TGCGCCAGCAGCCAATCTGCAATCTATAATTCACCCCTCCACTTT. Protein product: CASSQSAIYNSPLHF.